This T cell receptor (beta chain) comes out of a study of T-cell memory formation after mild COVID-19. Turning to the study itself: TCR clusters were mostly confined to one donor each.

Study observations and caveats: Day 15 to 85 contractors were CD4/CD8 balanced; later expanders leaned CD4+.

This clonotype has more than one count but fewer than ten. Its specificity is unknown. Trimming stripped 2 bases from V and 10 bases from J, with 15 bases between. The germline gives CDR1 LGHNA, CDR2 YSLEER. The CDR3 spans 14 residues. It was 5'RACE with constant-segment primers that produced the TCR alpha and TCR beta cDNA libraries, which carried sample barcodes and UMIs. TCRdb processed the 5' RACE reads anew with MiXCR; each CDR3 protein has one entry. The repertoire has 550,000 to 600,000 distinct CDR3 sequences, 17% of them found once; the top ten carry roughly 8%. The sequenced material came from PBMCs or a T cell subset sorted from them (not recorded which). The rearrangement joins TRBV4-3 to TRBJ2-1, with D tentatively TRBD2 (6 bases). The source is an adult woman who had mild COVID-19 (a few samples of this study predate the infection). Cell type and time point are not known. The CDR3 bases are TGCGCCAGCAGCCAACGCTTAGCGGATTGGGAGCAGTTCTTC. Residues: CASSQRLADWEQFF.